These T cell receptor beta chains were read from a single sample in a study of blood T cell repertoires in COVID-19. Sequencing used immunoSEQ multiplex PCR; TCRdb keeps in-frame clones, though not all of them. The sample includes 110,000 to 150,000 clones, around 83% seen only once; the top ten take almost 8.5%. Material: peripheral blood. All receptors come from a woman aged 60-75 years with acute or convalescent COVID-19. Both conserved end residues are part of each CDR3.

CASTGSGANVLTF,13,TRBJ2-6,TRBV12-3/TRBV12-4
CASSFEANTEAFF,13,TRBJ1-1,TRBV5-1
CASSEGAQGMGETQYF,16,TRBJ2-5,TRBV6-1
CASSLTGVNSNQPQHF,16,TRBJ1-5,TRBV27
CARSLFPGYEQYF,13,TRBJ2-7,TRBV5-3
CASSEGLAPRLPYEQYF,17,TRBJ2-7,TRBV9
CASSPRYEQYF,11,TRBJ2-7,TRBV7-8
CAFQTGTLYEQYF,13,TRBJ2-7,TRBV30
CASSLVSRVPEAFF,14,TRBJ1-1,TRBV11-3
CASSYGYRGDTEAFF,15,TRBJ1-1,TRBV6-5
CASSKVSGGSNEKLFF,16,TRBJ1-4,TRBV21-1
CASSTPSGTSGDPQETQYF,19,TRBJ2-5,TRBV5-1
CASSLTDTQYF,11,TRBJ2-3,TRBV10-2
CATQGQGSSYEQYF,14,TRBJ2-7,TRBV2
CASSTRQGGIETQYF,15,TRBJ2-5,TRBV7-2
CASSPPTTGGGYTF,14,TRBJ1-2,TRBV18
CASSLSTGGGPKTQYF,16,TRBJ2-5,TRBV5-4